Presented here are 10 T cell receptor beta chains from one specimen sequenced in a study of cytomegalovirus exposure and HLA in healthy donors. Sequenced by immunoSEQ multiplex PCR; TCRdb stores in-frame clones only, minus some. The profile shows about 200,000 clones, 65% to 90% of them singletons. The material sequenced was PBMCs. The source is a woman in her thirties in good health and CMV-seropositive.

CDR3 region: CAWSVERTSGSRGEQFF. The DNA of the CDR3 is TGTGCCTGGAGTGTGGAAAGGACTAGCGGGAGCAGAGGTGAGCAGTTCTTC. The rearrangement links TRBV30 to TRBJ2-1, with 13 positions matching TRBD2. The J segment lost 9 bases and the V segment lost 0 bases, leaving 11 bases of the junction unmatched. CDR1 and CDR2 (germline): GTSNPN, SVGIG (reference sequence). The CDR3 covers 17 residues. Full variable domain (missing parts from reference TRBV30 and TRBJ2-1): SQTIHQWPATLVQPVGSPLSLECTVEGTSNPNLYWYRQAAGRGLQLLFYSVGIGQISSEVPQNLSASRPQDRQFILSSKKLLLSDSGFYLCAWSVERTSGSRGEQFFGPGTRLTVL.

The chain carries TRBV20-1 and TRBJ2-7; D gene unclear. Trimming shortened V by 5 bases and J by 4 bases, and 9 bases separated the two germline ends. The CDR3 is made up of 11 amino acids. The V gene's germline CDR1 is DFQATT and CDR2 SNEGSKA (reference sequence). In DNA form, the CDR3 reads TGCAGTGCTCTGAACTCGTACGAGCAGTACTTC. Protein: CSALNSYEQYF.

J is TRBJ1-1 and V is TRBV5-6; 10 nucleotides align to TRBD1. The CDR3 is 15 residues long. V dropped 4 bases and J dropped 5; count of bases not matched to a gene: 8. The germline gives CDR1 SGHDT, CDR2 YYEEEE. In DNA, the CDR3 is TGTGCCAGCAGCCCCGGGACAGGGGTAGTAACTGAAGCTTTCTTT. Its translation is CASSPGTGVVTEAFF. Combining the CDR3 with reference TRBV5-6 and TRBJ1-1 gives the whole variable domain DAGVTQSPTHLIKTRGQQVTLRCSPKSGHDTVSWYQQALGQGPQFIFQYYEEEERQRGNFPDRFSGHQFPNYSSELNVNALLLGDSALYLCASSPGTGVVTEAFFGQGTRLTVV.

The chain employs TRBV6-5 and TRBJ1-4; TRBD1 matches 9 bases. The ends lost 5 bases at V and 8 bases at J; junction bases unmatched: 3. Germline V gene sequence: CDR1 MNHEY, CDR2 SVGAGI. The CDR3 covers 13 residues. The CDR3 region has the DNA TGTGCCAGCAGTCGGGACAGGGACGAAAAACTGTTTTTT. Protein: CASSRDRDEKLFF.

The rearrangement joins TRBV6-5 to TRBJ2-1, with D possibly matching TRBD1 (6 bases). V was trimmed by 0 bases and J by 6 bases, leaving 15 bases between them. CDR1 MNHEY and CDR2 SVGAGI come from the germline V gene. The CDR3 sequence is 16 residues long. CDR3 nucleotides: TGTGCCAGCAGTTACTCGACCCTACTACAGGGCAATGAGCAGTTCTTC. Translated: CASSYSTLLQGNEQFF.

Only one count was recorded for this clone. The chain recombines TRBV25-1 with TRBJ2-6; the D gene is possibly TRBD1 (5 bases). Trimming took off 2 bases at V and 1 base at J, with 9 bases between the two ends. The germline CDR1 and CDR2 sequences are MGHDK and SYGVNS. The CDR3 is 16 amino acids. The CDR3 loop is CASSEQGVSGANVLTF. CDR3 nucleotide sequence: TGTGCCAGCAGTGAACAAGGGGTATCTGGGGCCAACGTCCTGACTTTC.

Only a few counts were recorded for this clone. The rearrangement joins TRBV6-5 to TRBJ2-7; 9 bases agree with TRBD1. From germline, CDR1 is MNHEY and CDR2 SVGAGI. This CDR3 comprises 13 residues. The ends lost 6 bases at V and 2 bases at J; junction bases unmatched: 2. CDR3 DNA sequence: TGTGCCAGCAGAGGACAGGGGACCTACGAGCAGTACTTC. Translation gives CASRGQGTYEQYF.

The CDR3 reads CASSVDAINQPQHF. As DNA, the CDR3 is TGCGCCAGCAGCGTGGACGCTATCAATCAGCCCCAGCATTTT. J is TRBJ1-5 and V is TRBV5-1; unclear D gene. Germline assignment: CDR1 SGHRS and CDR2 YFSETQ. This CDR3 is 14 amino acids long. Trimming removed 4 bases from V and 3 bases from J, with 11 bases in between.

The genes are TRBV19 and TRBJ2-5; tentative D call: TRBD2 (6 bases). Germline CDR1 reads LNHDA; CDR2 reads SQIVND (reference sequence). The CDR3 covers 13 residues. V was trimmed by 7 bases and J by 2 bases, leaving 11 bases between them. The CDR3 reads CASNSGRQETQYF. In DNA form, the CDR3 reads TGTGCCAGTAATAGCGGTCGACAAGAGACCCAGTACTTC.

The chain is built from TRBV6-5 and TRBJ1-1; tentative D call: TRBD1 (6 bases). The CDR3 loop spans 16 amino acids. V dropped 2 bases and J dropped 4 bases, with 17 bases sitting between them. Germline values: CDR1 MNHEY, CDR2 SVGAGI. In DNA form, the CDR3 reads TGTGCCAGCAGTTACGGGCAGGGGAATTGGATCACTGAAGCTTTCTTT. It translates to CASSYGQGNWITEAFF.